The 4 T cell receptor beta chains in this list originate from one sample, sequenced in a study of post-analysis software for immune sequencing data. Overall study findings and caveats: Patients used about 5 TRBV segments, including TRBV5-6, TRBV5-1 and TRBV20-1, more often than controls.

Their specific antigens are unknown. The authors incorporated unique molecular identifiers into the TCR beta cDNA libraries. Using its own MiXCR run on the PCR reads, TCRdb lists one record per CDR3 protein. The repertoire holds around 260,000 distinct CDR3 sequences, with about 40% as singletons. Sequenced material: blood. These receptors were collected from a girl aged 5-17 years with multiple sclerosis.

V usage is TRBV28 and J usage is TRBJ2-1, with 8 positions matching TRBD2. V shed 6 bases, J shed 5 bases, and the junction held 9 bases outside the gene matches. The CDR3 length is 15 residues. Per germline, CDR1 MDHEN and CDR2 SYDVKM. The CDR3 loop reads CASSPRGGVHNEQFF. The CDR3 DNA reads as TGTGCCAGCAGCCCCCGGGGGGGTGTCCACAATGAGCAGTTCTTC.

This clonotype was recorded a few times. The rearrangement links TRBV5-1 to TRBJ2-3; TRBD2 agrees at 10 bases. V shed 2 bases, J shed 2 bases, and the junction held 2 bases outside the gene matches. This CDR3 comprises 15 residues. Germline CDR1 and CDR2: SGHRS and YFSETQ. CDR3 sequence reads: CASSFSGRNTDTQYF. The CDR3 coding sequence is TGCGCCAGCAGCTTTAGCGGGAGGAACACAGATACGCAGTATTTT.

This CDR3 is CSAMAAGAEQYF. CDR3 DNA: TGCAGCGCCATGGCAGCGGGGGCCGAGCAGTACTTC. V is TRBV29-1 and J is TRBJ2-7; 8 nucleotides align to TRBD2. The ends lost 7 bases at V and 6 bases at J; junction bases unmatched: 8. Germline assignment: CDR1 SQVTM and CDR2 ANQGSEA. The CDR3 sequence is 12 residues long.

This clonotype was counted ten times or more. The V gene is TRBV7-6, the J gene TRBJ2-3; D is undetermined. Germline V gene data show CDR1 as SGHVS and CDR2 as FNYEAQ. The CDR3 covers 16 residues. V shed 5 bases and J shed 2 bases, with 17 bases lying between them. Here the CDR3 reads CASSHEGRRSTDTQYF. Written as DNA, the CDR3 is TGTGCCAGCAGCCACGAAGGAAGGCGGTCCACAGATACGCAGTATTTT.